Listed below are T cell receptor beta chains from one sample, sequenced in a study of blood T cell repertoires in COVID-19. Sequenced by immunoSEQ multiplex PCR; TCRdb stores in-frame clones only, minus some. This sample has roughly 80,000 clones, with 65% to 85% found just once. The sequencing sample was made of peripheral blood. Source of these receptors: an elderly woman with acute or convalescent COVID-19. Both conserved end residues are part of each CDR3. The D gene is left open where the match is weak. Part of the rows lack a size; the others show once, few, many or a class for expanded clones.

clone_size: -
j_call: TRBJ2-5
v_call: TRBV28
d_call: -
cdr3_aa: CASTRSGFGETQYF
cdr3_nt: TGTGCCAGCACCCGGTCAGGGTTCGGGGAGACCCAGTACTTC

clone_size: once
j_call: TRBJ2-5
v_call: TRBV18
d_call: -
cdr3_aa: CASSPRVTGQETQYF
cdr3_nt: TGTGCCAGCTCACCAAGGGTCACAGGGCAAGAGACCCAGTACTTC

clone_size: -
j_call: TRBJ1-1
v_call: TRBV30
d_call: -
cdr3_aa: CAWSVPGGAFF
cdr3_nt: TGTGCCTGGAGTGTACCGGGGGGAGCTTTCTTT

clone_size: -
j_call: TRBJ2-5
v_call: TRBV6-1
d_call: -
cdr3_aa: CASSESPRAYF
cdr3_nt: TGTGCCAGCAGTGAAAGCCCTCGCGCGTACTTC

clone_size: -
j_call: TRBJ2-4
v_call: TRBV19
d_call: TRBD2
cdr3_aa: CASSTGEGKNIQYF
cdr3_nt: TGTGCCAGTAGTACGGGGGAGGGCAAAAACATTCAGTACTTC

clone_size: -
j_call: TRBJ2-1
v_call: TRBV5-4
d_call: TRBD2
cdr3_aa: CASSLAVLAGNYNEQFF
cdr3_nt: TGTGCCAGCAGCTTGGCCGTGTTAGCGGGAAACTACAATGAGCAGTTCTTC

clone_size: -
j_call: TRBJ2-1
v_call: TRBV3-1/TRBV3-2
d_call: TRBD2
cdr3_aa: CASSDGTSGRGEQFF
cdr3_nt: TGTGCCAGCAGTGACGGAACTAGCGGGAGGGGTGAGCAGTTCTTC

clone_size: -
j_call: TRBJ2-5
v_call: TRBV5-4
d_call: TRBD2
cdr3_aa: CASSLGVSGPQETQYF
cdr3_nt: TGTGCCAGCAGCTTGGGGGTTAGCGGGCCTCAAGAGACCCAGTACTTC

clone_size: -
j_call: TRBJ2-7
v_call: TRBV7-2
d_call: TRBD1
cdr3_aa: CASSPRQGAGYEQYF
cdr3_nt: TGTGCCAGCAGCCCCCGACAGGGGGCTGGGTACGAGCAGTACTTC

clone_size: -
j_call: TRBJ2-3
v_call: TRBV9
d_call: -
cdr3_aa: CASSPRGGGGAKDTQYF
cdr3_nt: TGTGCCAGCAGCCCGAGAGGGGGGGGAGGGGCGAAAGATACGCAGTATTTT

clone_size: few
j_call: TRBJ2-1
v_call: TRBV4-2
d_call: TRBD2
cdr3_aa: CASSFGREISGEQFF
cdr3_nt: TGTGCCAGCAGCTTCGGGAGGGAGATTTCGGGAGAGCAGTTCTTC

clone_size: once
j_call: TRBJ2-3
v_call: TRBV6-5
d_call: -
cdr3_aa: CASSPPGADTQYF
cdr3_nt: TGTGCCAGCAGCCCACCGGGGGCAGATACGCAGTATTTT

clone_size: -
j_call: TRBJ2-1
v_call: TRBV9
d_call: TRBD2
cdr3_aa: CASRESGTGNEQFF
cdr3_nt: TGTGCCAGCAGGGAGAGCGGGACGGGCAATGAGCAGTTCTTC

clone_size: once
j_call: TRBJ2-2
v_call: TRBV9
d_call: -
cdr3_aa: CASSAPTNTGELFF
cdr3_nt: TGTGCCAGCAGCGCTCCTACGAACACCGGGGAGCTGTTTTTT

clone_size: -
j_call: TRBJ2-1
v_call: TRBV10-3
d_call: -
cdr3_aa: CAISESVQDTAYNEQFF
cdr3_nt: TGTGCCATCAGTGAATCCGTTCAGGACACAGCCTACAATGAGCAGTTCTTC

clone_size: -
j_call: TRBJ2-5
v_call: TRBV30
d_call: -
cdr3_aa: CAWSVQGETQYF
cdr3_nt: TGTGCCTGGAGTGTACAGGGAGAGACCCAGTACTTC

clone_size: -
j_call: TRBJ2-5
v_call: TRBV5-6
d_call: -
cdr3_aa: CASTFIRRRQETQYF
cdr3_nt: TGTGCCAGCACCTTTATTCGACGGAGACAAGAGACCCAGTACTTC

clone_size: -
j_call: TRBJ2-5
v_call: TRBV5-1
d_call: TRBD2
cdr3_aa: CASSETASGETQYF
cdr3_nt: TGCGCCAGCAGCGAGACGGCTAGCGGAGAGACCCAGTACTTC

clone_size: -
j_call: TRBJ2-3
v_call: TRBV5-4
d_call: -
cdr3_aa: CASSLSRRPDTQYF
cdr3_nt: TGTGCCAGCAGTCTCTCTCGCAGGCCAGATACGCAGTATTTT

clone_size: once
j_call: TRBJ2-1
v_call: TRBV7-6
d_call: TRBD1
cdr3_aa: CASSTRGQSSYNEQFF
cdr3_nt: TGTGCCAGCAGCACTCGGGGACAGAGCTCCTACAATGAGCAGTTCTTC

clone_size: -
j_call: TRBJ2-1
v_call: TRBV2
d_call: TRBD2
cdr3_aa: CASSELTSGLSYNEQFF
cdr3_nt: TGTGCCAGCAGTGAACTTACTAGCGGGTTGAGTTACAATGAGCAGTTCTTC

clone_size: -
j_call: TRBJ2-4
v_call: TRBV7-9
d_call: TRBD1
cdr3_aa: CASSLLGQGRAKNIQYF
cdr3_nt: TGTGCCAGCAGCTTACTTGGACAGGGTAGAGCCAAAAACATTCAGTACTTC

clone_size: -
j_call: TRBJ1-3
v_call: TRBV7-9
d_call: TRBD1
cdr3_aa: CASSSGDRGNTIYF
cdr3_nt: TGTGCCAGCAGCTCCGGGGACAGAGGAAACACCATATATTTT

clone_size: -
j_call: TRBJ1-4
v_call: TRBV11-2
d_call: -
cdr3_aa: CASSVQGGTNEKLFF
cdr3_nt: TGTGCCAGCAGCGTACAGGGTGGGACTAATGAAAAACTGTTTTTT

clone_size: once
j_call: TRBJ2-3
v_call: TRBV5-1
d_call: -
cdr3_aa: CASTPDSSSTDTQYF
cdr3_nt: TGCGCCAGCACTCCGGACAGCTCTAGCACAGATACGCAGTATTTT

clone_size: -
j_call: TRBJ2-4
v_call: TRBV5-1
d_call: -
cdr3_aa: CASSLAGGLAKNIQYF
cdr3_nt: TGCGCCAGCAGCTTGGCCGGTGGACTAGCCAAAAACATTCAGTACTTC

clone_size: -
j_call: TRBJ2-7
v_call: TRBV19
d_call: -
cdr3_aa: CASSSQGYEQYF
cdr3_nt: TGTGCCAGTAGTTCACAGGGCTACGAGCAGTACTTC

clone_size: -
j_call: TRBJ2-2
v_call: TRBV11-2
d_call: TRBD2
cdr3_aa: CASSLLLAGAANTGELFF
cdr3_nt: TGTGCCAGCAGCTTACTGCTAGCGGGAGCAGCGAACACCGGGGAGCTGTTTTTT

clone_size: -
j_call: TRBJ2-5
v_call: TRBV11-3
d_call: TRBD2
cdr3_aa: CASSLDSGLAEETQYF
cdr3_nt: TGTGCCAGCAGCTTAGATTCCGGGCTAGCGGAAGAGACCCAGTACTTC

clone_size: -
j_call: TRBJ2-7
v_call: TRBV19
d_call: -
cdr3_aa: CASSIWGRNYEQYF
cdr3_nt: TGTGCCAGTAGTATTTGGGGCAGAAACTACGAGCAGTACTTC

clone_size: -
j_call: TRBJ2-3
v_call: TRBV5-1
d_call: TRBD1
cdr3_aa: CASSASGGWTDTQYF
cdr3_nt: TGCGCCAGCAGCGCCTCAGGGGGCTGGACAGATACGCAGTATTTT

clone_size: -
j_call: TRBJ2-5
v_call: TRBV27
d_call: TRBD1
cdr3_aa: CASSWTGSEETQYF
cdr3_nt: TGTGCCAGCAGTTGGACAGGGTCGGAGGAGACCCAGTACTTC

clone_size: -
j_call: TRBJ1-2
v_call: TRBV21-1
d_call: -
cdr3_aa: CASSLTGKGYGYTF
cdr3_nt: TGTGCCAGCAGCCTGACAGGTAAAGGCTATGGCTACACCTTC

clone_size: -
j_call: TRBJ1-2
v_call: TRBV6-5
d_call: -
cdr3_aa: CASSQQGHYGYTF
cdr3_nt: TGTGCCAGCAGTCAACAGGGCCACTATGGCTACACCTTC

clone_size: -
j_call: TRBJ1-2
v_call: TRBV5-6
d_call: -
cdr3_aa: CASSQDWGTYRGYTF
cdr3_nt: TGTGCCAGCAGCCAGGACTGGGGGACATATCGGGGCTACACCTTC

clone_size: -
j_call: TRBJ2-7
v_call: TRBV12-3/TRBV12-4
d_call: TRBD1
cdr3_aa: CASSRGQTYEQYF
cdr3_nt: TGTGCCAGCAGTCGGGGACAGACCTACGAGCAGTACTTC

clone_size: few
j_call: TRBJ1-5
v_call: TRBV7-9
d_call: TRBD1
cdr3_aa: CASSSQGGNQPQHF
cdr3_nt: TGTGCCAGCAGCTCCCAGGGGGGCAATCAGCCCCAGCATTTT

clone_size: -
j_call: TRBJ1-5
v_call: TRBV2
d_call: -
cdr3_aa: CASSESGRNQPQHF
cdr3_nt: TGTGCCAGCAGTGAAAGTGGGAGAAATCAGCCCCAGCATTTT

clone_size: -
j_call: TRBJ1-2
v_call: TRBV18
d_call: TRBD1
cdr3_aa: CASSSSQGNYGYTF
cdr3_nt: TGTGCCAGCTCATCTTCACAGGGGAACTATGGCTACACCTTC

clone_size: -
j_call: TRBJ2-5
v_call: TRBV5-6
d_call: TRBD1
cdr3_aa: CASSQMTGGGETQYF
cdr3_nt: TGTGCCAGCAGCCAGATGACAGGGGGCGGGGAGACCCAGTACTTC

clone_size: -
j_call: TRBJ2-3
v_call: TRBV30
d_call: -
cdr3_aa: CAWSVKGAMGGRTNTDTQYF
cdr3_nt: TGTGCCTGGAGTGTAAAGGGGGCAATGGGCGGGAGGACCAACACAGATACGCAGTATTTT

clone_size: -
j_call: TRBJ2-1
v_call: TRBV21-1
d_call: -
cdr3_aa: CASSKINPTSGRYNEQFF
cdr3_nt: TGTGCCAGCAGCAAAATTAACCCGACTAGCGGGAGATACAATGAGCAGTTCTTC

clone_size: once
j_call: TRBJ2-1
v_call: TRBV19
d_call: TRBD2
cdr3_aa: CASSSVAGGSYNEQFF
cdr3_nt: TGTGCCAGTAGTTCCGTAGCGGGAGGCTCCTACAATGAGCAGTTCTTC

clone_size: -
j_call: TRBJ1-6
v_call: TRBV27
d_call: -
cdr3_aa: CASRVRQDRGPLHF
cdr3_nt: TGTGCCAGCAGAGTCCGACAGGACCGAGGACCCCTCCACTTT

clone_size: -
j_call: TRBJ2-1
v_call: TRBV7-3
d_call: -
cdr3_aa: CASSSSRGEQFF
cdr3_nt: TGTGCCAGCAGCTCCTCGCGGGGTGAGCAGTTCTTC

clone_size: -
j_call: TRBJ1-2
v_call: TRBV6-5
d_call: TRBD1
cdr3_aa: CASSTTGNYGYTF
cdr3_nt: TGTGCCAGCAGTACGACAGGGAACTATGGCTACACCTTC

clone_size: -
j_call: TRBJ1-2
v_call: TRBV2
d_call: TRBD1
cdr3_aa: CASSEAPGTGYGYTF
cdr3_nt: TGTGCCAGCAGTGAAGCGCCAGGGACAGGGTATGGCTACACCTTC

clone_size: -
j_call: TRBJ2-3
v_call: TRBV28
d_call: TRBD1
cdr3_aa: CASSYQGANTQYF
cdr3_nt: TGTGCCAGCAGTTACCAGGGGGCGAATACGCAGTATTTT

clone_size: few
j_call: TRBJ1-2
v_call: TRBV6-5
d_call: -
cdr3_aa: CASSSGGLYGYTF
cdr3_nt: TGTGCCAGCAGTTCGGGGGGGCTCTACGGCTACACCTTC

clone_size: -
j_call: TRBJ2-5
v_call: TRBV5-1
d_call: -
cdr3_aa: CASSFSHLETQYF
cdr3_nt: TGCGCCAGCAGCTTCTCACATTTAGAGACCCAGTACTTC

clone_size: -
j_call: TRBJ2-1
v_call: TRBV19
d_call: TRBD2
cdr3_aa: CASSATSGSWSYNEQFF
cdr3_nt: TGTGCCAGTAGTGCCACTAGCGGGAGTTGGTCCTACAATGAGCAGTTCTTC

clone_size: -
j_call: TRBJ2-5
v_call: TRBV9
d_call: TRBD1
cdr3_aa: CASSADQGAWETQYF
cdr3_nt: TGTGCCAGCAGCGCCGACCAGGGGGCGTGGGAGACCCAGTACTTC

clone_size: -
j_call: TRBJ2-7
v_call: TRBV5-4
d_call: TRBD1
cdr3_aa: CASSSRTGVGEQYF
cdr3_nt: TGTGCCAGCAGCTCTCGGACAGGGGTAGGGGAGCAGTACTTC

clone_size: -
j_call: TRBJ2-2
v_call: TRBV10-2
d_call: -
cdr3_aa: CASKSGAEWGELFF
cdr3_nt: TGCGCCAGCAAATCGGGTGCTGAGTGGGGGGAGCTGTTTTTT

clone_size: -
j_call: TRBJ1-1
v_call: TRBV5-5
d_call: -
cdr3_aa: CASSFSGQMNTEAFF
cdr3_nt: TGTGCCAGCAGTTTCTCGGGACAAATGAACACTGAAGCTTTCTTT